The 19 T cell receptor beta chains given below trace back to one sample, sequenced in a study of T cell responses to AZD1222 COVID-19 vaccine (dated by TCRdb to the early 2020s). The library was built by means of the immunoSEQ multiplex PCR assay. TCRdb took over this immuneACCESS table, retaining in-frame rearrangements with V and J assigned. Such tables are incomplete; in checked studies, under half of the missing clones stem from an unresolved V gene, and the remainder is unexplained. The sample contains some 140,000 clones, just under 95% of them found a single time. The ten largest account for about 6.7% of the sample. This specimen's time point label, per the study, means: about 28 days (+/-7) after the second vaccine dose. Sequencing used peripheral blood, obtained 28 days after the second AZD1222 dose. Source of these receptors: an adult who received the AZD1222 COVID-19 vaccine.

The genes are TRBV7-9 and TRBJ1-3, with D perhaps TRBD1 (6 bases). The ends were cut back, 1 base at V and 3 bases at J, with 10 bases in the middle. The CDR3 is 15 residues long. Germline assignment: CDR1 SEHNR and CDR2 FQNEAQ (reference sequence). Here the CDR3 reads CASSLEGGSGNTIYF. CDR3 nucleotides: TGTGCCAGCAGCTTAGAAGGGGGAAGTGGAAACACCATATATTTT.

The V gene is TRBV6-2 or TRBV6-3, the J gene TRBJ1-6, with 10 nucleotides matching TRBD1. V gave up 0 bases and J gave up 7 bases; unmatched junction bases: 0. CDR1 MNHEY and CDR2 SVGEGT come from the germline V gene. This CDR3 is 15 amino acids long. The CDR3 is CASSYSGQGNSPLHF. As DNA, the CDR3 is TGTGCCAGCAGTTACTCGGGACAGGGGAATTCACCCCTCCACTTT.

The chain employs TRBV6-5 and TRBJ1-4; TRBD1 aligns across 9 bases. Germline CDR1 MNHEY, CDR2 SVGAGI. The CDR3 extends over 13 amino acids. V shed 8 bases, J shed 13 bases, and the junction held 11 bases outside the gene matches. The CDR3 protein is CASSTQGASGLFF. The CDR3 bases are TGTGCCAGCTCAACACAGGGGGCAAGCGGACTGTTTTTT.

The V call is TRBV4-1, the J call TRBJ1-5; 8 bases line up with TRBD1. The V and J ends lost 5 bases and 6 bases, in that order; junction bases with no gene match: 6. The CDR3 sequence is 14 residues long. Germline assignment: CDR1 MGHRA and CDR2 YSYEKL. CDR3 protein: CASSTTGVGQPQHF. For the CDR3, the DNA is TGCGCCAGCAGCACGACAGGGGTCGGTCAGCCCCAGCATTTT.

This chain links TRBV18 with TRBJ2-4; D gene ambiguous. V gave up 3 bases and J gave up 2 bases, with 11 bases separating them. The CDR3 runs 15 residues. The germline V gene has CDR1 KGHSH and CDR2 LQKENI. The DNA of the CDR3 is TGTGCCAGCTCACCCCAGGAATCGACCAAAAACATTCAGTACTTC. As protein: CASSPQESTKNIQYF. The entire variable domain, with the rest obtained from reference TRBV18 and TRBJ2-4, is as follows: NAGVMQNPRHLVRRRGQEARLRCSPMKGHSHVYWYRQLPEEGLKFMVYLQKENIIDESGMPKERFSAEFPKEGPSILRIQQVVRGDSAAYFCASSPQESTKNIQYFGAGTRLSVL.

The chain combines TRBV5-1 with TRBJ2-2, with TRBD1 matching 8 bases. Germline-derived CDR1 and CDR2 are SGHRS and YFSETQ. The CDR3 length is 15 residues. V lost 4 bases and J lost 6; bases outside the gene matches: 8. CDR3 bases: TGCGCCAGCAGCCCGCAGGGGGCAGTACCCGGGGAGCTGTTTTTT. Translation: CASSPQGAVPGELFF.

CDR3 DNA: TGTGCCGCACAGTCCGTGGGTCCCACTGAAGCTTTCTTT. Its translation: CAAQSVGPTEAFF. This chain connects TRBV10-3 to TRBJ1-1; the D is unclear. The CDR3 loop spans 13 amino acids. V was cut by 11 bases and J by 4 bases, with 17 bases left in between. Germline CDR1 and CDR2: ENHRY and SYGVKD.

The V call is TRBV7-9, the J call TRBJ2-7, with D maybe TRBD2 (6 bases). Trimming removed 6 bases from V and 0 bases from J, with 9 bases in between. Germline-derived CDR1 and CDR2 are SEHNR and FQNEAQ (reference sequence). This CDR3 comprises 13 residues. Here the CDR3 DNA reads TGTGCCAGCAGTTCGGACTACTCCTACGAGCAGTACTTC. Protein product: CASSSDYSYEQYF.

V and J are TRBV7-9 and TRBJ2-3; D perhaps matches TRBD1 (5 bases). The V gene lost 8 bases and the J gene lost 3 bases, with 21 bases spanning the gap. CDR1 and CDR2 from the germline V gene are SEHNR and FQNEAQ (reference sequence). CDR3 length equals 16 residues. CDR3 in DNA: TGTGCCAGCGGAGCAGGGATGTCGAGTAGGACAGATACGCAGTATTTT. It codes for CASGAGMSSRTDTQYF.

CDR3 sequence (DNA): TGTGCCAGCAGCCTGACAGGGGGAGGCAATCAGCCCCAGCATTTT. Its translation: CASSLTGGGNQPQHF. This rearrangement joins TRBV7-2 to TRBJ1-5; 9 bases align to TRBD1. The CDR3 has 15 amino acids. J lost 2 bases, V lost 5 bases, and 4 bases had no gene match. Germline lookup yields CDR1 SGHTA and CDR2 FQGNSA.

The chain uses TRBV5-1 and TRBJ2-1; 10 nucleotides match TRBD1. Looked up from germline, CDR1 is SGHRS and CDR2 is YFSETQ. Germline trimming cut 0 bases from V and 8 bases from J; bases unmatched to any gene: 2. CDR3 size: 14 residues. In nucleotides, the CDR3 is TGCGCCAGCAGCTTGGGGGACAGGGGCCATGAGCAGTTCTTC. Translating it yields CASSLGDRGHEQFF.

This clone was counted a single time. CDR3 sequence reads: CASSQDRGIGAKNIQYF. CDR3 nucleotides: TGCGCCAGCAGCCAAGATAGAGGGATAGGGGCCAAAAACATTCAGTACTTC. This chain connects TRBV4-1 to TRBJ2-4, with D perhaps TRBD2 (5 bases). The germline V and J ends were trimmed by 0 bases and 1 base, with 13 bases remaining between them. This CDR3 is built from 17 residues. Germline loops: CDR1 MGHRA, CDR2 YSYEKL.

The chain combines TRBV30 with TRBJ1-2, with D possibly matching TRBD1 (6 bases). The CDR3 totals 12 residues. Germline CDR1 is GTSNPN and CDR2 is SVGIG (reference sequence). Trimming shortened V by 5 bases and J by 1 base, and 8 bases separated the two germline ends. The CDR3 here is CAWVRGNYGYTF. CDR3 DNA: TGTGCCTGGGTCAGGGGTAACTATGGCTACACCTTC.

This clone has just a few counts. The CDR3 is CASSESRNLAEAFF. The CDR3 DNA follows: TGTGCCAGCAGTGAGTCCAGAAATCTCGCTGAAGCTTTCTTT. The chain recombines TRBV6-1 with TRBJ1-1; D unresolved. Per germline, CDR1 MNHNS and CDR2 SASEGT. CDR3 length equals 14 residues. Trimming stripped 3 bases from V and 6 bases from J, with 14 bases between.

The V and J genes are TRBV5-6 and TRBJ2-6; D might be TRBD2 (5 bases). The V gene lost 0 bases and the J gene lost 2 bases, with 9 bases spanning the gap. This CDR3 has 16 amino acids. Germline V CDR1 and CDR2: SGHDT, YYEEEE. Written as DNA, the CDR3 is TGTGCCAGCAGCTTGGGGCCCGGGACTGGGGCCAACGTCCTGACTTTC. Translated, it gives CASSLGPGTGANVLTF.

The chain carries TRBV10-3 and TRBJ1-4; D gene ambiguous. Germline V lookup: CDR1 ENHRY, CDR2 SYGVKD. This CDR3 has 16 residues. V was trimmed by 0 bases and J by 5 bases, leaving 13 bases between them. Written as DNA, the CDR3 is TGTGCCATCAGTGAGTCGGGAGGGCAGGTGAATGAAAAACTGTTTTTT. Protein product: CAISESGGQVNEKLFF.

V usage is TRBV6-1 and J usage is TRBJ1-5; D possibly corresponds to TRBD1 (5 bases). Germline loops: CDR1 MNHNS, CDR2 SASEGT. The CDR3 totals 15 residues. Trimming took off 2 bases at V and 6 bases at J, with 14 bases between the two ends. Written as DNA, the CDR3 is TGTGCCAGCAGTGAATCAGGGATATCTTTTCAGCCCCAGCATTTT. Amino acid sequence: CASSESGISFQPQHF.

The rearrangement uses TRBV11-3 and TRBJ2-7; D unresolved. Germline V CDR1 and CDR2: SGHNT, YENEEA. Trimming took off 0 bases at V and 2 bases at J, with 8 bases between the two ends. This CDR3 contains 14 residues. The CDR3 DNA follows: TGTGCCAGCAGCTTAGATGACTCCACCTACGAGCAGTACTTC. Its protein product is CASSLDDSTYEQYF.

The count of this clone is one. The V and J genes are TRBV7-2 and TRBJ1-2; 8 bases align to TRBD1. V shed 5 bases, J shed 2 bases, and the junction held 4 bases outside the gene matches. This CDR3 comprises 14 residues. Germline V gene lookup returns CDR1 SGHTA and CDR2 FQGNSA. CDR3 DNA sequence: TGTGCCAGCAGCCAGACAGGGGAAAACTATGGCTACACCTTC. Translating gives CASSQTGENYGYTF. Filled out from reference TRBV7-2 and TRBJ1-2, the complete variable domain reads GAGVSQSPSNKVTEKGKDVELRCDPISGHTALYWYRQSLGQGLEFLIYFQGNSAPDKSGLPSDRFSAERTGGSVSTLTIQRTQQEDSAVYLCASSQTGENYGYTFGSGTRLTVV.